The 28 T cell receptor beta chains below were found in one sample sequenced in a study of blood T cell repertoires in COVID-19. Assay used: immunoSEQ multiplex PCR; TCRdb lists only in-frame clones, some missing. Of under 300,000 clones in the sample, about 85% were seen once. The sample comprised peripheral blood. The receptor set was obtained from a man aged 55 to 69 who had recovered from COVID-19.

The chain carries TRBV29-1 and TRBJ1-3; D is unresolved. The CDR3 consists of 12 residues. V gave up 8 bases and J gave up 3 bases, with 11 bases separating them. The germline V gene has CDR1 SQVTM and CDR2 ANQGSEA. CDR3 in amino acids: CSMRGNGNTIYF. The CDR3 DNA follows: TGCAGCATGAGAGGGAATGGAAACACCATATATTTT.

As DNA, the CDR3 is TGTGCCAGCATCGCCTACAATGAGCAGTTCTTC. It yields the protein CASIAYNEQFF. The genes are TRBV7-9 and TRBJ2-1; D is undetermined. The CDR3 length is 11 residues. Germline loops: CDR1 SEHNR, CDR2 FQNEAQ (reference sequence). Trimming pared 7 bases from V and 2 bases from J, leaving 3 bases between.

The genes are TRBV5-1 and TRBJ1-2, with D unresolved. CDR1 SGHRS and CDR2 YFSETQ come from the germline V gene. This CDR3 region has 11 residues. V dropped 4 bases and J dropped 2 bases, with 3 bases sitting between them. CDR3 region: CASSANYGYTF. In DNA form, the CDR3 reads TGCGCCAGCAGCGCGAACTATGGCTACACCTTC.

This sequence joins TRBV6-5 and TRBJ2-7; TRBD1 is a possible D gene (6 bases). In germline, CDR1 is MNHEY, CDR2 SVGAGI. The CDR3 loop spans 14 amino acids. V lost 5 bases, J lost 0 bases, and 11 bases lay in between. DNA for the CDR3: TGTGCCAGCAGTCTCCGGGACAACTCCTACGAGCAGTACTTC. Translating gives CASSLRDNSYEQYF.

The rearrangement joins TRBV7-9 to TRBJ1-4, with TRBD1 matching over 7 bases. This CDR3 has 14 amino acids. V was pared by 3 bases and J by 7 bases, with 5 bases of the junction left unmatched. Germline CDR1 reads SEHNR; CDR2 reads FQNEAQ (reference sequence). Here the CDR3 reads CASSLDRWSEKLFF. Here the CDR3 DNA reads TGTGCCAGCAGCTTGGACAGGTGGAGTGAAAAACTGTTTTTT.

The J gene is TRBJ1-5, the V gene TRBV7-8, with D possibly being TRBD1 (5 bases). CDR3 size: 15 residues. Germline CDR1 and CDR2: SGHVS and FQNEAQ. V lost 2 bases, J lost 4 bases, and 12 bases lay in between. CDR3 protein: CASSLIPDINQPQHF. The CDR3 DNA sequence: TGTGCCAGCAGCTTAATCCCGGACATAAATCAGCCCCAGCATTTT.

The V and J genes are TRBV7-9 and TRBJ1-2, with a weak D call TRBD1 (6 bases). CDR1 SEHNR and CDR2 FQNEAQ come from the germline V gene (reference sequence). The CDR3 is made up of 15 amino acids. Deletions cut 5 bases from V and 8 bases from J, with 21 bases between. The CDR3 nucleotides read TGTGCCAGCAGCCGAGGGGGGGTAGGGATCGGCGGCTACACCTTC. It is translated as CASSRGGVGIGGYTF.

The chain recombines TRBV9 with TRBJ1-6; 8 bases fit TRBD1. V shed 0 bases and J 10 bases; nucleotides not matched to a gene: 9. Germline loops: CDR1 SGDLS, CDR2 YYNGEE. This CDR3 is 16 amino acids long. CDR3 sequence: CASSVASTGDRSPLHF. The CDR3 region has the DNA TGTGCCAGCAGCGTAGCCTCGACAGGGGATAGATCACCCCTCCACTTT.

The J gene is TRBJ1-2, the V gene TRBV6-5, with TRBD1 matching over 7 bases. The CDR3 contains 16 residues. After removal of 2 bases from V and 4 bases from J, the junction contained 10 bases not matched to a gene. Germline V gene lookup returns CDR1 MNHEY and CDR2 SVGAGI. This CDR3 reads CASSYRGTDLIYGYTF. CDR3 bases: TGTGCCAGCAGTTACAGGGGGACAGACCTCATCTATGGCTACACCTTC.

The V call is TRBV5-1, the J call TRBJ2-3; 10 nucleotides match TRBD2. V was pared by 4 bases and J by 5 bases, with 13 bases of the junction left unmatched. The germline V gene has CDR1 SGHRS and CDR2 YFSETQ. The CDR3 is 17 residues long. Written as DNA, the CDR3 is TGCGCCAGCAGCCCTATACTAGCGGGGATACGACAAGATACGCAGTATTTT. This encodes CASSPILAGIRQDTQYF.

A single count supports this clone. The rearrangement links TRBV2 to TRBJ1-3; D unresolved. CDR1 is SNHLY, CDR2 FYNNEI, per germline. The CDR3 spans 14 residues. V gave up 1 base and J gave up 9 bases, with 13 bases separating them. This CDR3 is CASSEDSPRGTIYF. CDR3 bases: TGTGCCAGCAGTGAAGACAGTCCCCGGGGCACCATATATTTT.

The chain couples TRBV7-9 to TRBJ2-3; 11 nucleotides align to TRBD2. CDR3 length: 18 residues. From germline, CDR1 is SEHNR and CDR2 FQNEAQ (reference sequence). J gave up 7 bases and V 1 base, and 13 bases lay outside the gene matches. The CDR3: CASSLETSGGIALNTQYF. CDR3 bases: TGTGCCAGCAGCTTAGAAACTAGCGGGGGCATCGCTTTGAATACGCAGTATTTT.

The CDR3 nucleotides are TGTGCCAGCAGCTTGCGGCAGGGAACTAATGAAAAACTGTTTTTT. As protein: CASSLRQGTNEKLFF. The chain carries TRBV5-4 and TRBJ1-4; perhaps TRBD1 as D (5 bases). Looked up from germline, CDR1 is SGHNT and CDR2 is YYREEE (reference sequence). The V end lost 1 base, the J end lost 1 base, and 8 bases lay between the germline ends. The CDR3 length is 15 residues.

This chain links TRBV6-1 with TRBJ2-7; D may be TRBD1 (6 bases). The length of the CDR3 is 15 residues. V lost 0 bases, J lost 4 bases, and 13 bases lay in between. Germline V lookup: CDR1 MNHNS, CDR2 SASEGT. The CDR3 region has the DNA TGTGCCAGCAGTGAAGCGCACAGGGTTCTTTACGAGCAGTACTTC. Amino acids: CASSEAHRVLYEQYF.

The chain uses TRBV11-2 and TRBJ2-3; D not certain. This CDR3 has 16 residues. The germline V gene encodes CDR1 SGHAT and CDR2 FQNNGV. Between the trimmed V and J ends, which lost 3 bases and 2 bases, there was a span of 15 bases. The CDR3 DNA is TGTGCCAGCAGCTTTGGTTGGGCAGTCAACACAGATACGCAGTATTTT. This encodes CASSFGWAVNTDTQYF.

This rearrangement joins TRBV11-3 to TRBJ2-1, with TRBD1 matching over 8 bases. The germline V gene encodes CDR1 SGHNT and CDR2 YENEEA. The CDR3 spans 16 residues. V lost 1 base and J lost 7; bases outside the gene matches: 9. The CDR3, as DNA: TGTGCCAGCAGCTTAGGTGCGAGGACAGGGAGAAATGAGCAGTTCTTC. Its protein product is CASSLGARTGRNEQFF.

V gene TRBV6-5 combines with J gene TRBJ1-1; 7 positions match TRBD1. The V gene's germline CDR1 is MNHEY and CDR2 SVGAGI. The CDR3 is 14 amino acids. The V gene end was trimmed by 8 bases and the J gene end by 0 bases; junction bases not matched to a gene: 6. Written as DNA, the CDR3 is TGTGCCAGCCGATGGACAGGAATGAACACTGAAGCTTTCTTT. Translating gives CASRWTGMNTEAFF.

The rearrangement uses TRBV19 and TRBJ2-7; D unclear. CDR1 is LNHDA, CDR2 SQIVND, per germline (reference sequence). The germline V and J ends were trimmed by 2 bases and 6 bases, with 11 bases remaining between them. The CDR3 covers 13 residues. In DNA, the CDR3 is TGTGCCAGTAGTATAAAAGGCAGCGCCGAGCAGTACTTC. This encodes CASSIKGSAEQYF.

This chain joins TRBV5-4 and TRBJ2-7; 8 bases align to TRBD2. The trim removed 1 base at V and 0 bases at J, leaving 3 bases unmatched. Germline CDR1 is SGHNT and CDR2 is YYREEE (reference sequence). The CDR3 has 15 residues. The CDR3 DNA sequence: TGTGCCAGCAGCTTGAGGACTAGCATCTCCTACGAGCAGTACTTC. It translates to CASSLRTSISYEQYF.

The count of this clone is one. This sequence joins TRBV5-1 and TRBJ2-1, with TRBD1 matching 9 bases. The germline V gene encodes CDR1 SGHRS and CDR2 YFSETQ. With V trimmed by 2 bases and J by 6 bases, 6 bases remained unmatched. The CDR3 length is 15 residues. CDR3 nucleotides: TGCGCCAGCAGCTTACGGGACAGGGAAACCAATGAGCAGTTCTTC. Its translation: CASSLRDRETNEQFF. Full variable domain (outside the CDR3, taken from reference TRBV5-1 and TRBJ2-1): KAGVTQTPRYLIKTRGQQVTLSCSPISGHRSVSWYQQTPGQGLQFLFEYFSETQRNKGNFPGRFSGRQFSNSRSEMNVSTLELGDSALYLCASSLRDRETNEQFFGPGTRLTVL.

V usage is TRBV5-1 and J usage is TRBJ1-4; tentatively, D is TRBD1 (5 bases). Trimming shortened V by 4 bases and J by 5 bases, and 18 bases separated the two germline ends. The CDR3 is made up of 16 amino acids. In germline, CDR1 is SGHRS, CDR2 YFSETQ. DNA for the CDR3: TGCGCCAGCAGCCCAACCCAGGGAGGATTAAATGAAAAACTGTTTTTT. It specifies CASSPTQGGLNEKLFF.

V and J are TRBV5-1 and TRBJ1-4; TRBD1 is a possible D gene (6 bases). There are 14 residues in the CDR3. Trimming took off 4 bases at V and 8 bases at J, with 15 bases between the two ends. CDR1 SGHRS and CDR2 YFSETQ come from the germline V gene. The CDR3 is CASSIQGFGEKLFF. As DNA, the CDR3 is TGCGCCAGCAGCATACAGGGCTTTGGGGAAAAACTGTTTTTT. Combining the CDR3 with reference TRBV5-1 and TRBJ1-4 gives the whole variable domain KAGVTQTPRYLIKTRGQQVTLSCSPISGHRSVSWYQQTPGQGLQFLFEYFSETQRNKGNFPGRFSGRQFSNSRSEMNVSTLELGDSALYLCASSIQGFGEKLFFGSGTQLSVL.

This clone has just one count. The chain uses TRBV2 and TRBJ2-5, with D unresolved. The germline V gene encodes CDR1 SNHLY and CDR2 FYNNEI. Trimming removed 6 bases at V and 1 base at J, with 15 bases between. This CDR3 region has 15 residues. The CDR3: CASSAPRSTQETQYF. The CDR3 DNA is TGTGCCAGCAGCGCGCCCCGAAGCACCCAAGAGACCCAGTACTTC.

This chain uses TRBV24-1 with TRBJ1-5; TRBD1 matches at 12 bases. Trimming cost V 4 bases and J 5 bases; bases outside gene matches: 5. In germline, CDR1 is KGHDR, CDR2 SFDVKD. The CDR3 contains 16 residues. The CDR3 nucleotides are TGTGCCACCAGTGACCATGGGACAGGGGGCGATCAGCCCCAGCATTTT. Encoded protein: CATSDHGTGGDQPQHF.

CDR3 sequence: CASRGTGGEKLFF. DNA of the CDR3: TGCGCCAGCAGAGGGACAGGGGGAGAAAAACTGTTTTTT. The chain recombines TRBV5-1 with TRBJ1-4; 11 bases are a match to TRBD1. In germline, CDR1 is SGHRS, CDR2 YFSETQ. Losses at the gene ends were 5 bases for V and 8 bases for J; bases not matched to a gene: 2. The CDR3 spans 13 residues.

The chain links TRBV5-1 to TRBJ1-1; TRBD1 might be the D (5 bases). The V end lost 5 bases, the J end lost 1 base, and 12 bases lay between the germline ends. This CDR3 region has 14 residues. The germline gives CDR1 SGHRS, CDR2 YFSETQ. The CDR3, as DNA: TGCGCCAGCAGGACTTATGGGGCGAACACTGAAGCTTTCTTT. Translating gives CASRTYGANTEAFF.

The rearrangement joins TRBV5-1 to TRBJ2-5, with 9 nucleotides matching TRBD1. CDR1 and CDR2 from the germline V gene are SGHRS and YFSETQ. V lost 4 bases to trimming and J lost 5 bases; unmatched junction nucleotides: 9. The CDR3 is 15 amino acids. The CDR3 protein is CASSPRDRDSETQYF. The CDR3 DNA reads TGCGCCAGCAGCCCCCGGGACAGGGATTCGGAGACCCAGTACTTC.

The J gene is TRBJ1-6, the V gene TRBV28; D is ambiguous. Germline lookup yields CDR1 MDHEN and CDR2 SYDVKM. This CDR3 has 16 residues. Between the trimmed V and J ends, which lost 6 bases and 0 bases, there was a span of 12 bases. The CDR3: CASRDRGFSYNSPLHF. The DNA of the CDR3 is TGTGCCAGCAGAGACCGGGGTTTCTCCTATAATTCACCCCTCCACTTT.